A single sample gave rise to the 18 T cell receptor beta chains below, sequenced in a study of cytomegalovirus exposure and HLA in healthy donors. The data were produced by immunoSEQ multiplex PCR, yet TCRdb's version contains in-frame clones alone and is incomplete. The data show some 110,000 clones, around 94% seen once. The sequenced material came from PBMCs. The receptor set was obtained from a woman aged 18-29 years in good health and CMV-seronegative.

V usage is TRBV2 and J usage is TRBJ1-2, with 11 bases aligning to TRBD1. The CDR3 sequence is 14 residues long. Per germline, CDR1 SNHLY and CDR2 FYNNEI. V was pared by 6 bases and J by 6 bases, with 6 bases of the junction left unmatched. The CDR3 is CASRPDRGRDGYTF. The CDR3, as DNA: TGTGCCAGCAGACCGGACAGGGGGCGAGATGGCTACACCTTC.

In DNA, the CDR3 is TGTGCCAGCATCTCCCGGGACAGGGTTTACGAGCAGTACTTC. This encodes CASISRDRVYEQYF. The V and J genes are TRBV6-1 and TRBJ2-7, with 9 nucleotides matching TRBD1. In germline, CDR1 is MNHNS, CDR2 SASEGT. This CDR3 contains 14 residues. V shed 7 bases and J 4 bases; nucleotides not matched to a gene: 8.

This clone is a singleton in its sample. The chain uses TRBV6-1 and TRBJ2-3; 7 positions match TRBD1. The length of the CDR3 is 13 residues. The V gene end was trimmed by 6 bases and the J gene end by 3 bases; junction bases not matched to a gene: 3. The germline CDR1 and CDR2 sequences are MNHNS and SASEGT. CDR3 sequence (DNA): TGTGCCAGCAGGACAGGGACAACAGATACGCAGTATTTT. Its protein product is CASRTGTTDTQYF.

This chain joins TRBV7-7 and TRBJ1-1; perhaps TRBD1 as D (6 bases). The germline V gene encodes CDR1 SSHAT and CDR2 FNYEAQ (reference sequence). Trimming cost V 10 bases and J 7 bases, with 25 bases left between them. This CDR3 is 15 amino acids long. CDR3 residues: CATTPNPGAANEAFF. The CDR3 bases are TGTGCCACCACCCCCAACCCAGGGGCGGCTAATGAAGCTTTCTTT.

This chain uses TRBV5-1 with TRBJ2-7; 10 bases line up with TRBD1. CDR1 and CDR2 from the germline V gene are SGHRS and YFSETQ. This CDR3 spans 16 amino acids. The ends lost 4 bases at V and 3 bases at J; junction bases unmatched: 10. The DNA for the CDR3 is TGCGCCAGCAGCCTGGGACAGGGGAGCCCGCTCTACGAGCAGTACTTC. Translating gives CASSLGQGSPLYEQYF.

The DNA for the CDR3 is TGTGCCTGGTCTACAGGACCAGGGAACGGCTACACCTTC. This codes for CAWSTGPGNGYTF. The V gene is TRBV30, the J gene TRBJ1-2; a possible D gene is TRBD1 (5 bases). Germline-derived CDR1 and CDR2 are GTSNPN and SVGIG (reference sequence). V was cut by 5 bases and J by 8 bases, with 18 bases left in between. There are 13 residues in the CDR3.

The chain carries TRBV15 and TRBJ2-1; 8 nucleotides align to TRBD1. Germline CDR1 LNHNV, CDR2 YYDKDF (reference sequence). The CDR3 is made up of 15 amino acids. J was trimmed by 8 bases and V by 1 base; bases with no gene match: 7. CDR3 protein: CATSRGQGLPHEQFF. CDR3 sequence (DNA): TGTGCCACCAGCAGAGGACAGGGGCTACCCCATGAGCAGTTCTTC.

The chain carries TRBV27 and TRBJ2-7; D possibly corresponds to TRBD1 (6 bases). V was cut by 4 bases and J by 5 bases, with 9 bases left in between. The V gene's germline CDR1 is MNHEY and CDR2 SMNVEV (reference sequence). This CDR3 region has 12 residues. CDR3 in amino acids: CASSYPGDEQYF. The CDR3 DNA sequence: TGTGCCAGCAGTTATCCAGGGGACGAGCAGTACTTC.

The chain recombines TRBV7-9 with TRBJ1-2; maybe TRBD1 (6 bases). The ends were cut back, 1 base at V and 6 bases at J, with 18 bases in the middle. The germline gives CDR1 SEHNR, CDR2 FQNEAQ (reference sequence). CDR3 length: 16 residues. The CDR3: CASSLGGRDIGDGYTF. DNA for the CDR3: TGTGCCAGCAGCTTAGGGGGCCGGGACATCGGTGATGGCTACACCTTC.

This clone appeared a single time. This rearrangement joins TRBV5-4 to TRBJ1-1; 8 nucleotides match TRBD1. The CDR3 is 16 amino acids. V lost 0 bases, J lost 1 base, and 5 bases stayed unmatched. The germline gives CDR1 SGHNT, CDR2 YYREEE (reference sequence). The chain's CDR3 is CASSLVTGATNTEAFF. CDR3 sequence (DNA): TGTGCCAGCAGCTTGGTGACAGGGGCCACGAACACTGAAGCTTTCTTT.

The chain uses TRBV19 and TRBJ1-1; 7 nucleotides align to TRBD1. The CDR3 covers 14 residues. Germline values: CDR1 LNHDA, CDR2 SQIVND (reference sequence). V lost 6 bases to trimming and J lost 3 bases; unmatched junction nucleotides: 7. CDR3 DNA: TGTGCCAGTAGCAGTACAGGGGCGGACACTGAAGCTTTCTTT. Translated, it gives CASSSTGADTEAFF. The full variable domain, in which reference TRBV19 and TRBJ1-1 provide the parts outside the CDR3, is DGGITQSPKYLFRKEGQNVTLSCEQNLNHDAMYWYRQDPGQGLRLIYYSQIVNDFQKGDIAEGYSVSREKKESFPLTVTSAQKNPTAFYLCASSSTGADTEAFFGQGTRLTVV.

The V call is TRBV5-5, the J call TRBJ1-5; no clear D. The ends were cut back, 0 bases at V and 0 bases at J, with 10 bases in the middle. In germline, CDR1 is SGHKS, CDR2 YYEKEE (reference sequence). This CDR3 comprises 16 residues. The CDR3 region is CASSLVGGDSNQPQHF. The CDR3 region has the DNA TGTGCCAGCAGCTTGGTAGGCGGGGATAGCAATCAGCCCCAGCATTTT.

The V and J genes are TRBV28 and TRBJ2-7; 7 nucleotides line up with TRBD1. With V trimmed by 5 bases and J by 0 bases, 1 base remained unmatched. Germline loops: CDR1 MDHEN, CDR2 SYDVKM. This CDR3 is 13 amino acids long. The CDR3 sequence is CASSRDSSYEQYF. DNA for the CDR3: TGTGCCAGCAGTCGGGACAGCTCCTACGAGCAGTACTTC.

The chain couples TRBV28 to TRBJ1-5; no reliable D call. Trimming removed 5 bases from V and 5 bases from J, with 7 bases in between. Germline values: CDR1 MDHEN, CDR2 SYDVKM. This CDR3 has 12 amino acids. CDR3 nucleotides: TGTGCCAGCAGTAACGGGTATCAGCCCCAGCATTTT. It specifies CASSNGYQPQHF.

This clone was counted a few times. The chain links TRBV6-5 to TRBJ1-2, with D hard to call. The CDR3 has 16 residues. V lost 1 base, J lost 7 bases, and 19 bases lay in between. Germline V gene data show CDR1 as MNHEY and CDR2 as SVGAGI. The CDR3, as DNA: TGTGCCAGCAGTTACTTATCACGGGGTATTTCTTCTGGCTACACCTTC. This sequence encodes CASSYLSRGISSGYTF.

The chain links TRBV9 to TRBJ2-1; 16 nucleotides match TRBD2. Germline CDR1 is SGDLS and CDR2 is YYNGEE. The CDR3 covers 15 residues. V shed 2 bases, J shed 8 bases, and the junction held 1 base outside the gene matches. CDR3 in amino acids: CASSVGTSGGDEQFF. CDR3 bases: TGTGCCAGCAGCGTCGGGACTAGCGGGGGGGATGAGCAGTTCTTC.

This clone was seen a single time. V is TRBV6-5 and J is TRBJ2-5, with 7 bases that match TRBD1. From germline, CDR1 is MNHEY and CDR2 SVGAGI. The CDR3 has 13 amino acids. V dropped 10 bases and J dropped 2; count of bases not matched to a gene: 7. The CDR3 DNA reads TGTGCCACCAAACGACAGGGACAAGAGACCCAGTACTTC. Protein: CATKRQGQETQYF.

The J gene is TRBJ2-7, the V gene TRBV5-1; TRBD1 matches at 9 bases. CDR3 length: 16 residues. Germline V gives CDR1 SGHRS, CDR2 YFSETQ. The junction had 14 bases not matched to a gene; V was cut back by 3 bases and J by 7 bases. DNA of the CDR3: TGCGCCAGCAGCTCGACGGGGACAGGGTTCGTATGGGAGCAGTACTTC. Protein product: CASSSTGTGFVWEQYF. Based on the CDR3 plus reference TRBV5-1 and TRBJ2-7, the full variable domain is KAGVTQTPRYLIKTRGQQVTLSCSPISGHRSVSWYQQTPGQGLQFLFEYFSETQRNKGNFPGRFSGRQFSNSRSEMNVSTLELGDSALYLCASSSTGTGFVWEQYFGPGTRLTVT.